These 23 T cell receptor beta chains originate from one sample sequenced in a study of cytomegalovirus exposure and HLA in healthy donors (dated by TCRdb to 2017 to 2019). Preparation of the library involved the immunoSEQ multiplex PCR assay. For the multiplex PCR, a mixture combining 60 forward primers for TCR Vbeta segments and 13 reverse primers for TCR Jbeta segments was used. This is the immuneACCESS table as TCRdb keeps it, with only in-frame sequences that have V and J called. A part of the clones is gone; compared with another copy, unresolved V genes explain less than half, and the rest is unexplained. The sample yields approximately 200,000 clones; about four fifths were counted once. The top ten clonotypes cover around 5.9% of the sample. The sequenced sample was PBMCs. The origin of the receptors is a woman aged 25-40 years in good health and CMV-seropositive.

V gene TRBV7-6 combines with J gene TRBJ2-7; possible D gene TRBD1, 6 bases. Trimming left V 6 bases short and J 6 bases short, with 18 bases between. CDR3 length: 14 residues. Germline CDR1 is SGHVS and CDR2 is FNYEAQ. The CDR3 loop reads CASSRKQAGAEQYF. DNA of the CDR3: TGTGCCAGCAGTCGTAAGCAGGCAGGGGCCGAGCAGTACTTC.

This clone showed up just once. This chain connects TRBV6-1 to TRBJ2-5; 9 nucleotides agree with TRBD1. Germline trimming cut 3 bases from V and 6 bases from J; bases unmatched to any gene: 8. The CDR3 length is 15 residues. Germline V gene sequence: CDR1 MNHNS, CDR2 SASEGT. CDR3: CASSDGTTGGQTQYF. For the CDR3, the DNA is TGTGCCAGCAGTGACGGAACGACAGGGGGGCAGACCCAGTACTTC.

The chain joins TRBV5-8 to TRBJ1-4; D may be TRBD1 (6 bases). The CDR3 length is 15 residues. The V end was cut by 4 bases, the J end by 5 bases, with 15 bases between. Germline V CDR1 and CDR2: SGHTS, YDEGEE. The CDR3, as DNA: TGTGCCAGCAGCGTGTGGCGAGGGGGAAATGAAAAACTGTTTTTT. Amino acids: CASSVWRGGNEKLFF.

The gene calls are TRBV4-1 and TRBJ1-1; D not resolved. Trimming cost V 1 base and J 1 base, with 10 bases left between them. From germline, CDR1 is MGHRA and CDR2 YSYEKL. This CDR3 spans 15 amino acids. In nucleotides, the CDR3 is TGCGCCAGCAGCCAAGTTTACGAGCAGAACACTGAAGCTTTCTTT. Translating it yields CASSQVYEQNTEAFF.

This chain links TRBV5-6 with TRBJ2-4; no clear D gene. CDR1 SGHDT and CDR2 YYEEEE come from the germline V gene. The V end was cut by 0 bases, the J end by 0 bases, with 10 bases between. The CDR3 contains 16 residues. The CDR3 DNA sequence: TGTGCCAGCAGCTTGGATAGCCCTTTAGCCAAAAACATTCAGTACTTC. Protein product: CASSLDSPLAKNIQYF.

This clone came up once. In nucleotides, the CDR3 is TGTGCCAGCAGTCTTGCGGGATTTGGCTACACCTTC. Amino acids: CASSLAGFGYTF. The chain couples TRBV5-4 to TRBJ1-2; the D is unclear. The ends were cut back, 5 bases at V and 7 bases at J, with 12 bases in the middle. CDR3 size: 12 residues. In germline, CDR1 is SGHNT, CDR2 YYREEE (reference sequence).

This clone was seen more than once but under ten times. This chain links TRBV4-1 with TRBJ2-3; 7 bases map to TRBD2. The junction had 10 bases not matched to a gene; V was cut back by 5 bases and J by 5 bases. There are 15 residues in the CDR3. Germline V CDR1 and CDR2: MGHRA, YSYEKL. CDR3 nucleotides: TGCGCCAGCAGCTACACGGGACTATTAGAAGATACGCAGTATTTT. The encoded protein is CASSYTGLLEDTQYF.

The CDR3 DNA sequence: TGTGCCAGCAGCTTGTCGGGGACAGGGAGGTATGAGCAGTTCTTC. It is translated as CASSLSGTGRYEQFF. This chain uses TRBV28 with TRBJ2-1; 9 positions match TRBD1. CDR3 length: 15 amino acids. Germline trimming cut 6 bases from V and 8 bases from J; bases unmatched to any gene: 11. The germline V gene encodes CDR1 MDHEN and CDR2 SYDVKM. Full variable domain (remainder filled in from reference TRBV28 and TRBJ2-1): DVKVTQSSRYLVKRTGEKVFLECVQDMDHENMFWYRQDPGLGLRLIYFSYDVKMKEKGDIPEGYSVSREKKERFSLILESASTNQTSMYLCASSLSGTGRYEQFFGPGTRLTVL.

Written as DNA, the CDR3 is TGTGCCAGCAGCTTAGTAAGGGGCACTGAAGCTTTCTTT. Its translation: CASSLVRGTEAFF. The chain links TRBV11-2 to TRBJ1-1, with D perhaps matching TRBD1 (5 bases). Germline CDR1 SGHAT, CDR2 FQNNGV. Trimming pared 1 base from V and 4 bases from J, leaving 7 bases between. The CDR3 runs 13 residues.

The chain joins TRBV25-1 to TRBJ1-2, with D perhaps TRBD1 (6 bases). V dropped 2 bases and J dropped 3 bases, with 16 bases sitting between them. The germline V gene encodes CDR1 MGHDK and CDR2 SYGVNS. The CDR3 has 16 residues. CDR3: CASSEIDTGGDYGYTF. The DNA for the CDR3 is TGTGCCAGCAGTGAAATTGATACGGGGGGCGACTATGGCTACACCTTC.

This chain joins TRBV10-1 and TRBJ2-1; D remains ambiguous. Per germline, CDR1 WNHNN and CDR2 SYGVQD (reference sequence). The CDR3 consists of 14 residues. Between the trimmed V and J ends, which lost 5 bases and 6 bases, there was a span of 14 bases. CDR3 region: CASSPNRPGNEQFF. CDR3 sequence (DNA): TGCGCCAGCAGTCCCAATCGACCGGGCAATGAGCAGTTCTTC.

The rearrangement joins TRBV2 to TRBJ2-7, with D tentatively TRBD1 (5 bases). Looked up from germline, CDR1 is SNHLY and CDR2 is FYNNEI. V was trimmed by 6 bases and J by 1 base, leaving 7 bases between them. The CDR3 extends over 12 amino acids. This chain's CDR3 is CASSRVSYEQYF. The CDR3 DNA sequence: TGTGCCAGCAGCAGGGTATCCTACGAGCAGTACTTC. Together with reference TRBV2 and TRBJ2-7, the CDR3 gives the full variable domain: EPEVTQTPSHQVTQMGQEVILRCVPISNHLYFYWYRQILGQKVEFLVSFYNNEISEKSEIFDDQFSVERPDGSNFTLKIRSTKLEDSAMYFCASSRVSYEQYFGPGTRLTVT.

This chain links TRBV27 with TRBJ2-1, with 11 bases aligning to TRBD2. V lost 2 bases, J lost 6 bases, and 0 bases stayed unmatched. The CDR3 extends over 14 amino acids. Germline V gives CDR1 MNHEY, CDR2 SMNVEV (reference sequence). In DNA, the CDR3 is TGTGCCAGCAGTTTACTAGCGGGAGGCAATGAGCAGTTCTTC. This encodes CASSLLAGGNEQFF.

The chain employs TRBV5-1 and TRBJ2-7; weak D call: TRBD1 (6 bases). Germline loops: CDR1 SGHRS, CDR2 YFSETQ. V lost 3 bases and J 6 bases, leaving 10 bases between the germline ends. The CDR3 runs to 12 residues. CDR3 bases: TGCGCCAGCAGCTCGGACAGCGCCGAGCAGTACTTC. Amino acids: CASSSDSAEQYF.

The V call is TRBV6-5, the J call TRBJ2-5; 7 bases are shared with TRBD1. Looked up from germline, CDR1 is MNHEY and CDR2 is SVGAGI. The CDR3 length is 15 residues. V lost 0 bases to trimming and J lost 2 bases; unmatched junction nucleotides: 3. The CDR3 sequence is CASSYSQGVQETQYF. The DNA for the CDR3 is TGTGCCAGCAGTTACTCCCAGGGGGTTCAAGAGACCCAGTACTTC.

This chain links TRBV7-6 with TRBJ2-7, with 8 nucleotides matching TRBD1. The germline V gene has CDR1 SGHVS and CDR2 FNYEAQ. This CDR3 comprises 15 residues. V shed 4 bases, J shed 2 bases, and the junction held 7 bases outside the gene matches. CDR3 sequence: CASSYNRGETYEQYF. The DNA for the CDR3 is TGTGCCAGCAGCTACAACAGGGGGGAAACCTACGAGCAGTACTTC.

The chain links TRBV28 to TRBJ2-2; 14 bases agree with TRBD2. J gave up 5 bases and V 5 bases, and 7 bases lay outside the gene matches. This CDR3 spans 17 amino acids. The germline CDR1 and CDR2 sequences are MDHEN and SYDVKM. The CDR3 loop reads CASSIPGLAGETGELFF. Written as DNA, the CDR3 is TGTGCCAGCAGTATTCCGGGACTAGCGGGAGAGACCGGGGAGCTGTTTTTT.

The rearrangement joins TRBV7-9 to TRBJ2-1; 9 bases match TRBD2. The CDR3 is 15 amino acids. Per the germline V gene, CDR1 is SEHNR and CDR2 is FQNEAQ (reference sequence). Losses at the gene ends were 4 bases for V and 4 bases for J; bases not matched to a gene: 5. Here the CDR3 reads CASSSTSGPYNEQFF. The CDR3 nucleotides are TGTGCCAGCAGCTCTACTAGCGGGCCTTACAATGAGCAGTTCTTC.

The chain combines TRBV9 with TRBJ2-7, with 9 positions matching TRBD1. This CDR3 contains 15 residues. Germline assignment: CDR1 SGDLS and CDR2 YYNGEE. The ends lost 0 bases at V and 3 bases at J; junction bases unmatched: 4. The CDR3 protein is CASSVGTGGFYEQYF. The DNA of the CDR3 is TGTGCCAGCAGCGTAGGAACAGGGGGCTTCTACGAGCAGTACTTC.

The chain recombines TRBV28 with TRBJ2-1; D unclear. CDR1 MDHEN and CDR2 SYDVKM come from the germline V gene. The CDR3 runs to 13 residues. V lost 3 bases to trimming and J lost 6 bases, with 9 bases between them. The CDR3 bases are TGTGCCAGCAGTTTTGTGACTTTCAATGAGCAGTTCTTC. It yields the protein CASSFVTFNEQFF.

CDR3 nucleotides: TGTGCCAGTAGTATCATAGCGGGAGTCGTGTACGAGCAGTACTTC. Amino acid sequence: CASSIIAGVVYEQYF. The gene calls are TRBV19 and TRBJ2-7; TRBD2 aligns across 9 bases. In germline, CDR1 is LNHDA, CDR2 SQIVND (reference sequence). V lost 3 bases, J lost 4 bases, and 7 bases stayed unmatched. The CDR3 length is 15 residues.

V gene TRBV19 combines with J gene TRBJ1-6, with no clear D. V lost 0 bases and J 7 bases, leaving 7 bases between the germline ends. The CDR3 has 14 amino acids. Germline CDR1 reads LNHDA; CDR2 reads SQIVND (reference sequence). The CDR3 nucleotides are TGTGCCAGTAGTATAGAGGAGGAGAATTCACCCCTCCACTTT. Amino acid sequence: CASSIEEENSPLHF.

V usage is TRBV2 and J usage is TRBJ2-5, with D unclear. The V gene lost 3 bases and the J gene lost 12 bases, with 11 bases spanning the gap. The CDR3 length is 11 residues. Germline lookup yields CDR1 SNHLY and CDR2 FYNNEI. CDR3 nucleotide sequence: TGTGCCAGCAGTGAGCAGGAAATCAAGTACTTC. This encodes CASSEQEIKYF.